Sequencing of this T cell receptor beta chain was carried out in a study of blood T cell repertoires in COVID-19 (dated by TCRdb to about 2020). About the study as a whole: The collaborator samples originated in the United States, Italy and Spain and spanned the acute and convalescent phases of COVID-19. The prospective study material was composed of cDNA or gDNA derived from T cells, B-cell-depleted T cells, or PBMCs. The dataset comprised deeply sampled blood TCRbeta repertoires from subjects exposed to, actively infected with, or recovered from COVID-19. A freely available public database, intended as a resource for researchers studying the immune response to SARS-CoV-2, is where the repertoires were released. The samples were drawn from two sources: the first 160 participants of the ongoing ImmuneRACE study, and 950 to 1,500 subjects contributed by 6 global collaborators. A de-identified subject ID, COVID-19 status, age in years and sex were almost always included in the sample metadata. Where HLA class I and class II types were available, the types were taken from metadata supplied by the sample provider, not from assay-based typing. Overall study outcomes, separate from this receptor: How much clinical and demographic metadata was included differed by source and by participant, and the metadata was provided uncurated.

The germline V gene (reference sequence) gives CDR1 as LNHDA and CDR2 as SQIVND. The CDR3 sequence holds 14 residues, the cysteine and phenylalanine included. Of all the DNA, just the CDR3 is kept, 42 bases in frame from base 1. Relative to germline, V is 1 base shorter and J is 2 bases shorter, with 9 bases between their ends. In the prospective study, participants were roughly 18 to 89 years old, resided in approximately 25 geographic areas of the United States, and were enrolled through a virtual design. Cohort assignment in the prospective study relied on participant-reported clinical history from a screening survey and a study questionnaire. In the prospective study, whole blood, serum and a nasopharyngeal or oropharyngeal swab were collected from each participant by mobile phlebotomists. Participants in the prospective study had the option to provide additional blood draws and questionnaires over a roughly two-month period. Prospective study blood samples were shipped either frozen or at room temperature before DNA extraction.

TCRbeta CDR3 regions were amplified from genomic DNA using the immunoSEQ Assay, a bias-controlled multiplex PCR. The authors processed their data as follows. The number of nucleated cells in each sample was estimated by amplification of reference gene primers within the assay. To quantify the absolute abundance of each unique TCRbeta CDR3 rearrangement, sequence reads were collapsed and filtered. For each sample, productive Simpson clonality was calculated as the square root of Simpson's diversity index across productive rearrangements. Here the immuneACCESS table is served through TCRdb, limited to in-frame sequences with V and J called. Missing clones are a known gap in these copies; in checked studies unresolved V genes cover under half, and the rest lacks a known reason. The D gene and trimming were derived from the DNA, and the V and J assignments and clone size from that table. The sample includes under 350,000 clones, with about 86% observed a single time. Approximately 4.4% of the sample is held by the ten biggest clonotypes.

To note about this clone: Its antigen remains unidentified. The input lacks base qualities; no much larger clone sits a single base away.

The sequenced material came from PBMCs or T cells enriched from blood (not recorded which). The chain is encoded by TRBV19 joined to TRBJ2-7; 6 matching bases give a weak D call of TRBD1. This receptor was obtained from a woman aged 40 to 55 with acute COVID-19. The CDR3 amino acid sequence is: CASSIGTEAYEQYF. The bases read TGTGCCAGTAGTATAGGGACAGAGGCCTACGAGCAGTACTTC.